This T cell receptor (beta chain) derives from a study of control samples from healthy donors and cancer patients. Produced via immunoSEQ multiplex PCR; TCRdb's table is partial and in-frame only. Found here are about 94,000 clones, 90% of them singletons; the top ten hold 3% to 4.5%. The CDR3 spans 13 residues. Sequences were obtained from blood. This rearrangement joins TRBV21-1 to TRBJ2-7; TRBD1, the table's D call, lacks a check against the DNA. TRBV21-1 is tagged as a pseudogene. The clonotype comes from a woman between 18 and 30 years old in good health. The CDR3 protein is CASSKNQGYEQYF. The CDR3 DNA reads TGTGCCAGCAGCAAAAACCAGGGGTACGAGCAGTACTTC.